Shown below are 32 T cell receptor beta chains from a single sample sequenced in a study of T-cell reconstitution after alpha-beta-depleted transplantation in children (dated by TCRdb to the mid-2010s). The method was PCR. The instrument given in TCRdb is Illumina HiSeq 2500. TCR library preparation used molecular barcoding, with unique molecular identifiers applied to normalize quantification of the TCRbeta repertoire. The public reads were reprocessed in TCRdb via fastp at Q25 and MiXCR, keeping in-frame beta chains. Each CDR3 protein gets just one entry, which takes the most common genes and DNA from the rows behind it. The sample profile shows about 440,000 distinct CDR3 sequences; 43% of them were found once. In total, the top ten clones hold under 35% of the sample. Sample treatment or condition, as interpreted from the label and publication: allogeneic hematopoietic cell transplantation with graft depleted of TCRalphabeta T cells and CD19 B cells.

The sample was PBMCs, taken before TCRalphabeta/CD19-depleted stem cell transplant. Receptor source: a girl aged 2 to 9 with aplastic anemia, due to receive a stem cell transplant.

CDR3 in DNA: TGTGCCAGCAGCCTACAACTTACAGGGAAGGGGGAGACCCAGTACTTC. Its translation: CASSLQLTGKGETQYF. The J gene is TRBJ2-5, the V gene TRBV7-6, with D perhaps TRBD1 (6 bases). The CDR3 is 16 amino acids. Between the trimmed V and J ends, which lost 5 bases and 5 bases, there was a span of 21 bases. Germline loops: CDR1 SGHVS, CDR2 FNYEAQ.

This chain links TRBV12-3 or TRBV12-4 with TRBJ2-1; 14 bases line up with TRBD2. This CDR3 contains 15 residues. V dropped 6 bases and J dropped 5; count of bases not matched to a gene: 3. CDR3 sequence reads: CASSATSGGDNEQFF. As DNA, the CDR3 is TGTGCCAGCAGCGCGACTAGCGGGGGGGACAATGAGCAGTTCTTC.

The genes are TRBV20-1 and TRBJ1-5; 8 bases agree with TRBD1. CDR3 length equals 15 residues. Looked up from germline, CDR1 is DFQATT and CDR2 is SNEGSKA (reference sequence). V trimming: 2 bases; J trimming: 1 base; junction bases outside the gene matches: 4. The CDR3 loop reads CSARQGAESNQPQHF. CDR3 sequence (DNA): TGCAGTGCTAGACAGGGGGCGGAAAGCAATCAGCCCCAGCATTTT.

V and J are TRBV6-5 and TRBJ2-7; possibly TRBD2 for D (6 bases). Germline lookup yields CDR1 MNHEY and CDR2 SVGAGI. Trimming left V 2 bases short and J 1 base short, with 12 bases between. This CDR3 has 15 amino acids. The CDR3 nucleotides are TGTGCCAGCAGTTACGGAGGGCGAGAATCCTACGAGCAGTACTTC. It is translated as CASSYGGRESYEQYF.

The V gene is TRBV7-2, the J gene TRBJ1-2; D remains ambiguous. Per the germline V gene, CDR1 is SGHTA and CDR2 is FQGNSA. The V end lost 3 bases, the J end lost 8 bases, and 10 bases lay between the germline ends. CDR3 size: 12 residues. The CDR3 is CASSFERWGYTF. The CDR3 DNA reads as TGTGCCAGCAGCTTTGAGCGGTGGGGCTACACCTTC.

This chain uses TRBV5-1 with TRBJ2-3; 7 bases are a match to TRBD2. CDR1 and CDR2 (germline): SGHRS, YFSETQ. The CDR3 consists of 13 residues. Trimming cost V 4 bases and J 6 bases; bases outside gene matches: 5. The CDR3 DNA reads TGCGCCAGCAGCCCTCGGACTAGGGATACGCAGTATTTT. It encodes CASSPRTRDTQYF. The complete variable domain, with remaining parts taken from reference TRBV5-1 and TRBJ2-3, reads KAGVTQTPRYLIKTRGQQVTLSCSPISGHRSVSWYQQTPGQGLQFLFEYFSETQRNKGNFPGRFSGRQFSNSRSEMNVSTLELGDSALYLCASSPRTRDTQYFGPGTRLTVL.

This chain connects TRBV3-1 to TRBJ1-1; D ambiguous. Germline V gives CDR1 LGHDT, CDR2 YNNKEL (reference sequence). The CDR3 extends over 12 amino acids. Trimming took 4 bases from V and 3 from J, leaving 6 bases between them. CDR3 loop: CASSRWDTEAFF. The CDR3 DNA reads TGTGCCAGCAGCCGTTGGGACACTGAAGCTTTCTTT. The whole variable domain, remainder taken from reference TRBV3-1 and TRBJ1-1, is DTAVSQTPKYLVTQMGNDKSIKCEQNLGHDTMYWYKQDSKKFLKIMFSYNNKELIINETVPNRFSPKSPDKAHLNLHINSLELGDSAVYFCASSRWDTEAFFGQGTRLTVV.

This clonotype was counted a few times. This chain links TRBV4-2 with TRBJ2-7; D is ambiguous. CDR1 and CDR2 from the germline V gene are LGHNA and YNFKEQ. The CDR3 covers 14 residues. Trimming cost V 3 bases and J 2 bases, with 11 bases left between them. CDR3 DNA: TGTGCCAGCAGCCAGCAGCCCCTTACCTACGAGCAGTACTTC. Its protein is CASSQQPLTYEQYF.

J is TRBJ2-2 and V is TRBV20-1; 7 bases agree with TRBD2. The V segment lost 4 bases and the J segment 2 bases; nucleotides outside the gene matches: 4. The CDR3 runs to 14 residues. The germline gives CDR1 DFQATT, CDR2 SNEGSKA (reference sequence). CDR3 sequence: CSATIAGNTGELFF. In nucleotides, the CDR3 is TGCAGTGCTACTATAGCGGGTAACACCGGGGAGCTGTTTTTT.

The chain recombines TRBV11-2 with TRBJ2-1, with D possibly being TRBD1 or TRBD2 (6 bases each). From germline, CDR1 is SGHAT and CDR2 FQNNGV. This CDR3 spans 17 amino acids. Deletions cut 5 bases from V and 4 bases from J, with 21 bases between. In DNA, the CDR3 is TGTGCCAGCAGCATGGACAGCCCTAGCGATCCGTACAATGAGCAGTTCTTC. This sequence encodes CASSMDSPSDPYNEQFF.

The CDR3 nucleotides read TGTGCCAGCAGCCAAGCAGGGAATCAGCCCCAGCATTTT. It is translated as CASSQAGNQPQHF. The chain uses TRBV3-1 and TRBJ1-5, with D possibly matching TRBD1 (5 bases). V lost 1 base to trimming and J lost 4 bases, with 5 bases between them. In germline, CDR1 is LGHDT, CDR2 YNNKEL (reference sequence). The CDR3 has 13 residues.

The rearrangement links TRBV20-1 to TRBJ2-5; D gene unclear. Germline assignment: CDR1 DFQATT and CDR2 SNEGSKA (reference sequence). The V end lost 8 bases, the J end lost 4 bases, and 14 bases lay between the germline ends. This CDR3 spans 12 amino acids. CDR3 nucleotides: TGCAGTTTAGTAGGGATTGGAGAGACCCAGTACTTC. Encoded protein: CSLVGIGETQYF.

The gene calls are TRBV7-2 and TRBJ2-1, with D tentatively TRBD2 (6 bases). The V gene lost 0 bases and the J gene lost 2 bases, with 8 bases spanning the gap. CDR3 length: 15 amino acids. The germline CDR1 and CDR2 sequences are SGHTA and FQGNSA. CDR3 protein: CASSLAVAAYNEQFF. The DNA of the CDR3 is TGTGCCAGCAGCTTAGCGGTAGCGGCCTACAATGAGCAGTTCTTC.

CDR3 sequence reads: CSARQGITYEQYF. In nucleotides, the CDR3 is TGCAGTGCTAGACAGGGAATCACCTACGAGCAGTACTTC. V is TRBV20-1 and J is TRBJ2-7, with a weak D call TRBD1 (5 bases). Germline V gene sequence: CDR1 DFQATT, CDR2 SNEGSKA (reference sequence). The CDR3 loop spans 13 amino acids. V was cut by 2 bases and J by 2 bases, with 10 bases left in between.

A remark on this clonotype: Germline and junction disagree at one end, which may indicate a read error. The J gene is TRBJ2-1, the V gene TRBV4-1, with 9 positions matching TRBD1. The CDR3 is made up of 15 amino acids. In germline, CDR1 is MGHRA, CDR2 YSYEKL. The chain's CDR3 is CASSQPGQGYSEQFF. CDR3 nucleotides: TGCGCCAGCAGCCAGCCGGGACAGGGTTACAGTGAGCAGTTCTTC.

This clonotype appeared a few times. A much larger clone differs by one base, so this may be a read error. The gene calls are TRBV5-1 and TRBJ2-3, with D possibly matching TRBD2 (5 bases). Deletions cut 4 bases from V and 0 bases from J, with 12 bases between. Germline CDR1 and CDR2: SGHRS and YFSETQ. The CDR3 covers 15 residues. CDR3 sequence: CASSGLAISTDTQYF. DNA of the CDR3: TGCGCCAGCAGCGGGCTAGCTATTAGCACAGATACGCAGTATTTT.

This clonotype was seen only a few times. This chain joins TRBV19 and TRBJ2-5; 7 bases map to TRBD1. CDR1 is LNHDA and CDR2 is SQIVND in the germline V gene (reference sequence). V dropped 5 bases and J dropped 2; count of bases not matched to a gene: 8. The CDR3 consists of 15 residues. DNA of the CDR3: TGTGCCAGTAGTGTCCAACAGGGGTCACAAGAGACCCAGTACTTC. Its protein is CASSVQQGSQETQYF.

This clonotype was counted many times. This chain uses TRBV13 with TRBJ2-5; D possibly corresponds to TRBD1 (6 bases). V was cut by 3 bases and J by 1 base, with 9 bases left in between. CDR3 length: 14 amino acids. The germline CDR1 and CDR2 sequences are PRHDT and FYEKMQ (reference sequence). The CDR3 nucleotides read TGTGCCAGCAGCTTCAGAGGGGGCCAAGAGACCCAGTACTTC. Its protein is CASSFRGGQETQYF.

The sample holds a few counts of this clonotype. J is TRBJ2-7 and V is TRBV7-9, with TRBD2 matching over 7 bases. CDR1 and CDR2 from the germline V gene are SEHNR and FQNEAQ (reference sequence). Trimming cost V 5 bases and J 6 bases; bases outside gene matches: 7. There are 13 residues in the CDR3. This chain's CDR3 is CASSPRTSVEQYF. DNA of the CDR3: TGTGCCAGCAGCCCAAGGACTAGTGTCGAGCAGTACTTC.

The genes are TRBV20-1 and TRBJ2-2; D is unclear. The germline V gene encodes CDR1 DFQATT and CDR2 SNEGSKA (reference sequence). This CDR3 comprises 14 residues. Trimming shortened V by 6 bases and J by 7 bases, and 18 bases separated the two germline ends. The CDR3 nucleotides are TGCAGTGCGATGATGAGGCTAGTAGACGGGGAGCTGTTTTTT. Translation gives CSAMMRLVDGELFF.

This clonotype was counted only a few times. At one of its ends the junction is not consistent with the germline gene, which may arise from a read error. The gene calls are TRBV20-1 and TRBJ2-5; D might be TRBD1 or TRBD2, each matching 5 bases. This CDR3 region has 17 residues. Germline CDR1 reads DFQATT; CDR2 reads SNEGSKA (reference sequence). CDR3 coding DNA: TGCTGTGCTCGCCCCCGACGGGGCGCAGGGAAGGGCGAGACCCAGTACTTC. Amino acid sequence: CCARPRRGAGKGETQYF.

The chain couples TRBV20-1 to TRBJ2-3, with 9 bases fitting TRBD2. Germline V lookup: CDR1 DFQATT, CDR2 SNEGSKA (reference sequence). J lost 2 bases, V lost 1 base, and 4 bases had no gene match. The CDR3 spans 15 residues. The CDR3 loop reads CSARGQRGVTDTQYF. In DNA, the CDR3 is TGCAGTGCTAGAGGGCAGCGGGGGGTCACAGATACGCAGTATTTT.

The J gene is TRBJ2-3, the V gene TRBV11-3, with 9 bases fitting TRBD2. CDR3 length: 17 residues. The V gene's germline CDR1 is SGHNT and CDR2 YENEEA. J lost 9 bases, V lost 4 bases, and 17 bases had no gene match. CDR3 bases: TGTGCCAGCAGCTCACCCAACCTAGCGGGGAAAGGAGACACGCAGTATTTT. This translates into CASSSPNLAGKGDTQYF.

The chain uses TRBV20-1 and TRBJ2-7; D not certain. The CDR3 is made up of 11 amino acids. CDR1 is DFQATT, CDR2 SNEGSKA, per germline (reference sequence). V lost 1 base to trimming and J lost 6 bases, with 7 bases between them. CDR3 amino acids: CSARAAPEQYF. As DNA, the CDR3 is TGCAGTGCTAGAGCAGCCCCCGAGCAGTACTTC.

V gene TRBV6-2 or TRBV6-3 combines with J gene TRBJ2-4; D is perhaps TRBD1 or TRBD2 (6 bases each). The germline CDR1 and CDR2 sequences are MNHEY and SVGEGT. The CDR3 runs 13 residues. The V end lost 8 bases, the J end lost 7 bases, and 15 bases lay between the germline ends. CDR3 amino acids: CASRPGGGNIQYF. CDR3 nucleotides: TGTGCCAGCCGGCCAGGAGGGGGGAACATTCAGTACTTC.

The rearrangement links TRBV5-1 to TRBJ2-3; 8 bases are shared with TRBD2. The CDR3 is made up of 16 amino acids. Looked up from germline, CDR1 is SGHRS and CDR2 is YFSETQ. V was pared by 1 base and J by 4 bases, with 8 bases of the junction left unmatched. The CDR3 reads CASSLRPGGPSDTQYF. In nucleotides, the CDR3 is TGCGCCAGCAGCTTGCGTCCGGGAGGGCCATCAGATACGCAGTATTTT.

In this sample, this clonotype turned up a few times. CDR3 sequence: CASSVVGSGTADTQYF. The DNA of the CDR3 is TGTGCCAGCAGCGTAGTTGGTAGCGGGACCGCAGATACGCAGTATTTT. The gene calls are TRBV9 and TRBJ2-3; TRBD2 agrees at 8 bases. The V and J ends lost 0 bases and 4 bases, in that order; junction bases with no gene match: 7. This CDR3 region has 16 residues. Germline CDR1 and CDR2: SGDLS and YYNGEE.

V gene TRBV5-6 combines with J gene TRBJ2-1; 9 nucleotides agree with TRBD2. The germline V gene encodes CDR1 SGHDT and CDR2 YYEEEE. Losses at the gene ends were 3 bases for V and 3 bases for J; bases not matched to a gene: 1. This CDR3 is built from 14 residues. The CDR3 loop is CASSSSGNYNEQFF. The DNA for the CDR3 is TGTGCCAGCAGCTCTAGCGGGAACTACAATGAGCAGTTCTTC.

This CDR3 reads CASTFSRTGGYGYTF. CDR3 nucleotide sequence: TGTGCCAGCACCTTCTCCCGGACAGGTGGATATGGCTACACCTTC. This sequence joins TRBV7-2 and TRBJ1-2; 7 positions match TRBD1. Germline V gene sequence: CDR1 SGHTA, CDR2 FQGNSA. J was trimmed by 5 bases and V by 7 bases; bases with no gene match: 13. The CDR3 covers 15 residues.

The chain combines TRBV27 with TRBJ2-1; possibly TRBD1 for D (6 bases). The CDR3 runs to 11 residues. Germline V gives CDR1 MNHEY, CDR2 SMNVEV (reference sequence). Deletions cut 7 bases from V and 9 bases from J, with 10 bases between. This chain's CDR3 is CASKQGSEQFF. CDR3 nucleotide sequence: TGTGCCAGCAAGCAGGGGAGTGAGCAGTTCTTC.

The chain couples TRBV6-5 to TRBJ2-5; D is uncertain. The CDR3 sequence is 14 residues long. From germline, CDR1 is MNHEY and CDR2 SVGAGI. The V end lost 4 bases, the J end lost 1 base, and 10 bases lay between the germline ends. The CDR3 DNA is TGTGCCAGCAGTTCCAGTGGGATCCAAGAGACCCAGTACTTC. It translates to CASSSSGIQETQYF.

The rearrangement links TRBV5-1 to TRBJ2-1; 12 nucleotides agree with TRBD2. The length of the CDR3 is 16 residues. The V gene end was trimmed by 2 bases and the J gene end by 6 bases; junction bases not matched to a gene: 6. Germline V CDR1 and CDR2: SGHRS, YFSETQ. The CDR3 DNA is TGCGCCAGCAGCTTCTCCCTAGCGGGAGGGGTCAATGAGCAGTTCTTC. It translates to CASSFSLAGGVNEQFF.